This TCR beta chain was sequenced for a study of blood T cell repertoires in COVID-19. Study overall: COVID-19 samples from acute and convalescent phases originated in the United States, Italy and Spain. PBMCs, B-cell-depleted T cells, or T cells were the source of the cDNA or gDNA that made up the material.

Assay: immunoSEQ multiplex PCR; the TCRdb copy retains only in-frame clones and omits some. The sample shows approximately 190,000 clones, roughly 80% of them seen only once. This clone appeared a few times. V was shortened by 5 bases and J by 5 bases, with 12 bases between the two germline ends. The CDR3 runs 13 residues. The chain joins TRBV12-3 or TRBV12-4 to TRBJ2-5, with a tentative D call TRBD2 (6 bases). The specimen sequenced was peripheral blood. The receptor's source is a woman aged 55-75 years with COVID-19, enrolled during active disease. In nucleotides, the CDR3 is TGTGCCAGCAGTGCGGGACGGCGCGAGACCCAGTACTTC. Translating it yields CASSAGRRETQYF.